This paragraph covers one T cell receptor (beta chain) sequence. Its specificity is unknown. Germline V gene sequence: CDR1 ENHRY, CDR2 SYGVKD. V lost 3 bases and J lost 3, with 11 bases in between. The CDR3 is 14 residues long. The repertoire was sequenced with immunoSEQ multiplex PCR; TCRdb's copy has only in-frame clones and lacks some. The profile shows about 140,000 clones, 90% to 95% of them singletons. The entry originates in a study of T cell responses to AZD1222 COVID-19 vaccine. Study-level points and caveats: Reportedly, close to half of spike-specific TCRs are directed against unmutated variant regions. Rises in breadth and depth of Spike-specific TCRs came after two AZD1222 doses.

The V call is TRBV10-3, the J call TRBJ1-2; D not resolved. The sample here was peripheral blood, taken 28 days after the second AZD1222 dose. The sequence was collected from an adult who received the AZD1222 COVID-19 vaccine. The CDR3, as DNA: TGTGCCATCAGTGATTTTAACGGGGACTATGGCTACACCTTC. As protein: CAISDFNGDYGYTF.